A selection of T cell receptor beta chains follows, all from one sample in a study of T cells after yellow fever vaccination. Via MiXCR, TCRdb re-called the 5' RACE reads, giving one row per CDR3 protein. The sample gives around 250,000 distinct CDR3 sequences, less than 9% of which show up once; roughly 0.93% is in the top ten. Specimen: CD4+ T cells sorted from PBMCs, collected 15 days after the yellow fever booster vaccination. The source of these receptors is a man aged 30-40 years who received the YFV17D yellow fever vaccine. The CDR3 runs from the conserved cysteine through the conserved F or W. A D gene is named only where the DNA matches it firmly. Clone size is not always given. Where it is, it says once, few, many or a class for expanded clones.

clone_size: .; v_call: TRBV20-1; j_call: TRBJ2-1; d_call: TRBD2; cdr3_nt: TGCAGTGCTGTGGGACTATTGAAGAATGAGCAGTTCTTC; cdr3_aa: CSAVGLLKNEQFF
clone_size: few; v_call: TRBV5-1; j_call: TRBJ2-7; d_call: TRBD2; cdr3_nt: TGCGCCAGCAGCTCAGGCGGGAGGGCCGTCGAGCAGTACTTC; cdr3_aa: CASSSGGRAVEQYF
clone_size: many; v_call: TRBV20-1; j_call: TRBJ2-7; d_call: .; cdr3_nt: TGCAGTGCCTCACGGGGGACCGAGCAGTACTTC; cdr3_aa: CSASRGTEQYF
clone_size: few; v_call: TRBV3-1; j_call: TRBJ1-2; d_call: .; cdr3_nt: TGTGCCAGCAGCCCGAAAGCTTTCGGGGGAGGCTACACCTTC; cdr3_aa: CASSPKAFGGGYTF
clone_size: few; v_call: TRBV7-2; j_call: TRBJ1-1; d_call: .; cdr3_nt: TGTGCCAGCACCCGAGGGGGGCCTTCAACGGCTTTCTTT; cdr3_aa: CASTRGGPSTAFF
clone_size: few; v_call: TRBV3-1; j_call: TRBJ2-1; d_call: .; cdr3_nt: TGTGCCAGCAGCCCGAAACGGGATGGTGAGCAGTTCTTC; cdr3_aa: CASSPKRDGEQFF
clone_size: .; v_call: TRBV20-1; j_call: TRBJ2-7; d_call: .; cdr3_nt: TGCAGTGCTAGAGGGCCAATGGGGTCTTACGAGCAGTACTTC; cdr3_aa: CSARGPMGSYEQYF
clone_size: few; v_call: TRBV7-9; j_call: TRBJ1-4; d_call: .; cdr3_nt: TGTGCCAGCAGCTGGCACTCAACTAATGAAAAACTGTTTTTT; cdr3_aa: CASSWHSTNEKLFF
clone_size: many; v_call: TRBV20-1; j_call: TRBJ1-5; d_call: .; cdr3_nt: TGCAGTGCTAGGAGTGGGGATCAGCCCCAGCATTTT; cdr3_aa: CSARSGDQPQHF
clone_size: few; v_call: TRBV7-2; j_call: TRBJ2-3; d_call: TRBD2; cdr3_nt: TGTGCCAGCAGCTTATTCGGACGGGAGGGCACAGATACGCAGTATTTT; cdr3_aa: CASSLFGREGTDTQYF
clone_size: .; v_call: TRBV28; j_call: TRBJ2-1; d_call: TRBD2; cdr3_nt: TGTGCCAGCGCCGGGACTAGCGGGAGGAAGCGGATCTTC; cdr3_aa: CASAGTSGRKRIF
clone_size: .; v_call: TRBV5-1; j_call: TRBJ2-7; d_call: .; cdr3_nt: TGCGCCAGCAGCCGCCCCAGCTCCTACGAGCAGTACTTC; cdr3_aa: CASSRPSSYEQYF
clone_size: few; v_call: TRBV20-1; j_call: TRBJ2-1; d_call: TRBD2; cdr3_nt: TGCAGTGCTAGAGTACTAGCGGGAACATACAATGAGCAGTTCTTC; cdr3_aa: CSARVLAGTYNEQFF
clone_size: many; v_call: TRBV7-2; j_call: TRBJ2-3; d_call: TRBD2; cdr3_nt: TGTGCCAGCAGCTTAATGTCGGGGGGAGATACGCAGTATTTT; cdr3_aa: CASSLMSGGDTQYF
clone_size: many; v_call: TRBV29-1; j_call: TRBJ2-2; d_call: TRBD2; cdr3_nt: TGCAGCGGGGGACTAGCGGGAGGCTCCGGGGAGCTGTTTTTT; cdr3_aa: CSGGLAGGSGELFF
clone_size: .; v_call: TRBV5-1; j_call: TRBJ2-3; d_call: .; cdr3_nt: TGCGCCAGCAGCTTGGGGCCCGTAAACACAGATACGCAGTATTTT; cdr3_aa: CASSLGPVNTDTQYF
clone_size: few; v_call: TRBV4-1; j_call: TRBJ1-1; d_call: TRBD1; cdr3_nt: TGCGCCAGCAGCCAGCTTTACAGGGGTAAGAACACTGAAGCTTTCTTT; cdr3_aa: CASSQLYRGKNTEAFF
clone_size: many; v_call: TRBV5-1; j_call: TRBJ2-5; d_call: .; cdr3_nt: TGCGCCAGCAGCTTAACAGGAATCCAAGAGACCCAGTACTTC; cdr3_aa: CASSLTGIQETQYF
clone_size: few; v_call: TRBV7-2; j_call: TRBJ2-3; d_call: .; cdr3_nt: TGTGCCAGCAGCTTGGGGGTCGGGAGCGGGACGCAGTATTTT; cdr3_aa: CASSLGVGSGTQYF
clone_size: many; v_call: TRBV20-1; j_call: TRBJ2-7; d_call: .; cdr3_nt: TGCTCCGGAGCGGGCGCGAGCTCCTACGAGCAGTACTTC; cdr3_aa: CSGAGASSYEQYF
clone_size: many; v_call: TRBV5-1; j_call: TRBJ1-5; d_call: .; cdr3_nt: TGCGCCAGCAGCTTGGGAGGGACTGACAATCAGCCCCAGCATTTT; cdr3_aa: CASSLGGTDNQPQHF
clone_size: many; v_call: TRBV12-3/TRBV12-4; j_call: TRBJ1-5; d_call: TRBD1; cdr3_nt: TGTGCCAGCAGCCGACAGGGTGGTAATCAGCCCCAGCATTTT; cdr3_aa: CASSRQGGNQPQHF
clone_size: many; v_call: TRBV6-5; j_call: TRBJ2-3; d_call: .; cdr3_nt: TGTGCCAGTCGTAGCTTGGATACGCAGTATTTT; cdr3_aa: CASRSLDTQYF
clone_size: few; v_call: TRBV6-1; j_call: TRBJ2-7; d_call: TRBD1; cdr3_nt: TGTGCCAGCAGTCCGGGACAGGGGGGACTATACGAGCAGTACTTC; cdr3_aa: CASSPGQGGLYEQYF
clone_size: few; v_call: TRBV20-1; j_call: TRBJ1-2; d_call: TRBD1; cdr3_nt: TGCAGTGCCGATACCAACAGGGGTGGCTACACCTTC; cdr3_aa: CSADTNRGGYTF
clone_size: few; v_call: TRBV20-1; j_call: TRBJ1-1; d_call: .; cdr3_nt: TGCAGTGCTAGGGGTAGCAGAGGACACACTGAAGCTTTCTTT; cdr3_aa: CSARGSRGHTEAFF
clone_size: few; v_call: TRBV28; j_call: TRBJ2-7; d_call: TRBD1; cdr3_nt: TGTGCCAGCAGCTTGACAGGGAGCTCCTACGAGCAGTACTTC; cdr3_aa: CASSLTGSSYEQYF
clone_size: few; v_call: TRBV5-1; j_call: TRBJ2-1; d_call: .; cdr3_nt: TGCGCCAGCAGCTTGGAAGGCCTCCGATACAATGAGCAGTTCTTC; cdr3_aa: CASSLEGLRYNEQFF
clone_size: .; v_call: TRBV18; j_call: TRBJ2-5; d_call: .; cdr3_nt: TGTGCCAGCTCACCACCTGGCAGGCAAGAGACCCAGTACTTC; cdr3_aa: CASSPPGRQETQYF
clone_size: many; v_call: TRBV4-3; j_call: TRBJ2-7; d_call: TRBD2; cdr3_nt: TGCGCCAGCAGCCAAGAATGGGGCGGGAGGTTCTACGAGCAGTACTTC; cdr3_aa: CASSQEWGGRFYEQYF
clone_size: few; v_call: TRBV5-6; j_call: TRBJ2-7; d_call: TRBD1; cdr3_nt: TGTGCCAGCAGCAGGGGGCAGGGGGCTTTATCCTACGAGCAGTACTTC; cdr3_aa: CASSRGQGALSYEQYF
clone_size: few; v_call: TRBV28; j_call: TRBJ2-4; d_call: .; cdr3_nt: TGTGCCAGCAGTTTACCCCCCGTGGGCAAGGCCAAAAACATTCAGTACTTC; cdr3_aa: CASSLPPVGKAKNIQYF
clone_size: few; v_call: TRBV28; j_call: TRBJ2-6; d_call: .; cdr3_nt: TGTGCCAGCAGTTCCCCGGGGGCGGCTGGGGCCAACGTCCTGACTTTC; cdr3_aa: CASSSPGAAGANVLTF
clone_size: many; v_call: TRBV6-6; j_call: TRBJ2-7; d_call: .; cdr3_nt: TGTGCCAGCAGCAGTAGGTTCCACGAGCAGTACTTC; cdr3_aa: CASSSRFHEQYF
clone_size: many; v_call: TRBV23-1; j_call: TRBJ2-5; d_call: .; cdr3_nt: TGCGCCAGCATTCTCACGACAAGCCAAGAGACCCAGTACTTC; cdr3_aa: CASILTTSQETQYF
clone_size: many; v_call: TRBV2; j_call: TRBJ2-5; d_call: .; cdr3_nt: TGTGCCAGCATCAGGGTTGAGTCGGAGACCCAGTACTTC; cdr3_aa: CASIRVESETQYF
clone_size: few; v_call: TRBV29-1; j_call: TRBJ2-6; d_call: .; cdr3_nt: TGCAGCGGTTACAGGGCTGGGGCCAACGTCCTGACTTTC; cdr3_aa: CSGYRAGANVLTF
clone_size: few; v_call: TRBV7-2; j_call: TRBJ2-7; d_call: TRBD2; cdr3_nt: TGTGCCAGCAGCCCCCGTCTAGCGGGAGGGTATGAGCAGTACTTC; cdr3_aa: CASSPRLAGGYEQYF
clone_size: .; v_call: TRBV5-8; j_call: TRBJ1-3; d_call: .; cdr3_nt: TGTGCCAGCAGCTTTGCAGGGAGAAACACCATATATTTT; cdr3_aa: CASSFAGRNTIYF
clone_size: many; v_call: TRBV12-3/TRBV12-4; j_call: TRBJ2-7; d_call: TRBD1; cdr3_nt: TGTGCCAGCAGTACCGGACAGGTCTACGAGCAGTACTTC; cdr3_aa: CASSTGQVYEQYF
clone_size: few; v_call: TRBV19; j_call: TRBJ2-7; d_call: .; cdr3_nt: TGTGCCAGTAGCGGGCCAGTTCGGGACGAGCAGTACTTC; cdr3_aa: CASSGPVRDEQYF
clone_size: .; v_call: TRBV20-1; j_call: TRBJ2-7; d_call: .; cdr3_nt: TGCAGTGCTAGAGACCAGGGGATATCCTACGAGCAGTACTTC; cdr3_aa: CSARDQGISYEQYF
clone_size: few; v_call: TRBV18; j_call: TRBJ2-7; d_call: .; cdr3_nt: TGTGCCAGCTCATTGGGGCCAGGGTTGGAGCAGTACTTC; cdr3_aa: CASSLGPGLEQYF
clone_size: many; v_call: TRBV20-1; j_call: TRBJ2-3; d_call: .; cdr3_nt: TGCAGTGCTAGAGATCTCACACAGGGCACAGATACGCAGTATTTT; cdr3_aa: CSARDLTQGTDTQYF
clone_size: few; v_call: TRBV5-1; j_call: TRBJ2-3; d_call: .; cdr3_nt: TGCGCCAGCAGCTTATCACAGGGAGTAGATACGCAGTATTTT; cdr3_aa: CASSLSQGVDTQYF
clone_size: many; v_call: TRBV4-3; j_call: TRBJ1-6; d_call: .; cdr3_nt: TGCGCCAGCAGCCAAGATTCACGGACGGGGGCTTCACCCCTCCACTTT; cdr3_aa: CASSQDSRTGASPLHF
clone_size: .; v_call: TRBV10-2; j_call: TRBJ2-3; d_call: .; cdr3_nt: TGCGCCAGCTGTCCTAGCGTGGTTAGCACAGATACGCAGTATTTT; cdr3_aa: CASCPSVVSTDTQYF
clone_size: few; v_call: TRBV7-9; j_call: TRBJ1-6; d_call: .; cdr3_nt: TGTGCCAGCAGCTTAGAACAGTATAATTCACCCCTCCACTTT; cdr3_aa: CASSLEQYNSPLHF
clone_size: few; v_call: TRBV9; j_call: TRBJ2-7; d_call: .; cdr3_nt: TGTGCCAGCAGCGTAGATCAGGGAGCTGGTGAGCAGTACTTC; cdr3_aa: CASSVDQGAGEQYF
clone_size: few; v_call: TRBV30; j_call: TRBJ1-6; d_call: .; cdr3_nt: TGTGCCTGGAGCCCCCTTCAGGGGAGGATTTCACCCCTCCACTTT; cdr3_aa: CAWSPLQGRISPLHF
clone_size: few; v_call: TRBV11-2; j_call: TRBJ2-5; d_call: TRBD1; cdr3_nt: TGTGCCAGCGGGGACAGAGGGGGACAAGAGACCCAGTACTTC; cdr3_aa: CASGDRGGQETQYF
clone_size: many; v_call: TRBV7-9; j_call: TRBJ2-3; d_call: .; cdr3_nt: TGTGCCAGCAGCTTAGCGGAGGGCTCAGATACGCAGTATTTT; cdr3_aa: CASSLAEGSDTQYF